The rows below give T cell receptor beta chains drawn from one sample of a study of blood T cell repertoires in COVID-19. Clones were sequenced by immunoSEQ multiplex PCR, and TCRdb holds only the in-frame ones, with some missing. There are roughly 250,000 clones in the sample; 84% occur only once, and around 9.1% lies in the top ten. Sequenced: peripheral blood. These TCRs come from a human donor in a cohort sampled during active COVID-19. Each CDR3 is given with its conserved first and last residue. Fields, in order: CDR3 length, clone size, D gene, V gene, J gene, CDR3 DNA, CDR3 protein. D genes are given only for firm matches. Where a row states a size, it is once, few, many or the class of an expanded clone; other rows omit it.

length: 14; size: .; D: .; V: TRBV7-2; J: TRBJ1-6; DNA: TGTGCCAGCAGTTGGAGACAGAGTAATTCACCCCTCCACTTT; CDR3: CASSWRQSNSPLHF
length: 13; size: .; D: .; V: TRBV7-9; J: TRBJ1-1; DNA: TGTGCCAGCAGGTACAGGGAGGGCACTGAAGCTTTCTTT; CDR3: CASRYREGTEAFF
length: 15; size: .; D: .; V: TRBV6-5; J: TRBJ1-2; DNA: TGTGCCAGCAGTTACGGCCCAGGGGTAAACTATGGCTACACCTTC; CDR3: CASSYGPGVNYGYTF
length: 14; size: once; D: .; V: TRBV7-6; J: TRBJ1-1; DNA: TGTGCCAGCAGCTTAGCTGGTGCAGTCACTGAAGCTTTCTTT; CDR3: CASSLAGAVTEAFF
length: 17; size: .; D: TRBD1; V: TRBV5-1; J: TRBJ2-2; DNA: TGCGCCAGCAGCTCGTCGGTGGGACAGACGAACACCGGGGAGCTGTTTTTT; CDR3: CASSSSVGQTNTGELFF
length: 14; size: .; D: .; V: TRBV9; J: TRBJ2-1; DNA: TGTGCCAGCAGCGCCCGTCCCAGCGGGCGCGAGCAGTTCTTC; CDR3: CASSARPSGREQFF
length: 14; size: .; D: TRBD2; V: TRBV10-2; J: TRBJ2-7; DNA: TGCGCCAGCAGTGGACTAGCGGCGTACTACGAGCAGTACTTC; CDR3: CASSGLAAYYEQYF
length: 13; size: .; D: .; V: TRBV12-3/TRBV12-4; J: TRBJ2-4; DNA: TGTGCCAGCATGGACAGACCACAAAACATTCAGTACTTC; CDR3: CASMDRPQNIQYF
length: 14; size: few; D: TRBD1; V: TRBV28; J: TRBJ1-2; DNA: TGTGCCAGCAGTTCGAGAGACAGGGTCTATGGCTACACCTTC; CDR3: CASSSRDRVYGYTF
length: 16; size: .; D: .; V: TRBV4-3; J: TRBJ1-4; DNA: TGCGCCAGCAGCCAAGATGCGTACCGATATAATGAAAAACTGTTTTTT; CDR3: CASSQDAYRYNEKLFF
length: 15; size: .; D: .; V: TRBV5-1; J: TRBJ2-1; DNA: TGCGCCAGCAGCTTGGAATCTAGCGTATACAATGAGCAGTTCTTC; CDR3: CASSLESSVYNEQFF
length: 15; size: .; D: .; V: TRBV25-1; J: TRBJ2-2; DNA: TGTGCCAGCAGTGAAAGTAGAACGAACACCGGGGAGCTGTTTTTT; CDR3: CASSESRTNTGELFF
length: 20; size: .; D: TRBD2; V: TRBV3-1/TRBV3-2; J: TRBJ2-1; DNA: TGTGCCAGCAGCCAAGGCGGATTAGCGGGGGGCTTAAGCTCCTACAATGAGCAGTTCTTC; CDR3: CASSQGGLAGGLSSYNEQFF
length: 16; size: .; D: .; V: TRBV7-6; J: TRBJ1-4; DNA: TGTGCCAGCAGCCAGAACTCCGGGGGGTTCTATGAAAAACTGTTTTTT; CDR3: CASSQNSGGFYEKLFF
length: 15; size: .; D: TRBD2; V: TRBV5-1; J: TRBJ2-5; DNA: TGCGCCAGCAGCTTGATACTAGCGGGAAAAGAGACCCAGTACTTC; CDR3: CASSLILAGKETQYF
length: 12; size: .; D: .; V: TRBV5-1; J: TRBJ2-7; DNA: TGCGCCAGCAGCTTTGCTGGCGGCGAGCAGTACTTC; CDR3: CASSFAGGEQYF
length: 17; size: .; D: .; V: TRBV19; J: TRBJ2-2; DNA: TGTGCCAGTAGGAGCAGGGAAGGAGCCCCGAACACCGGGGAGCTGTTTTTT; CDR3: CASRSREGAPNTGELFF
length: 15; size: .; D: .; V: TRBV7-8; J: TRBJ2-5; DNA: TGTGCCAGCAGCTTACAGGCGCATCCACAAGAGACCCAGTACTTC; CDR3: CASSLQAHPQETQYF
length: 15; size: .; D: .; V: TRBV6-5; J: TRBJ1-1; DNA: TGTGCCAGCAGCCCCGGGGAGTTTTCGGGTACTGAAGCTTTCTTT; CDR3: CASSPGEFSGTEAFF
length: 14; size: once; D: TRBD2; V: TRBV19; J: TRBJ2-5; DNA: TGTGCCAGTACCAAAGCGGGACTTGGGGAGACCCAGTACTTC; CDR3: CASTKAGLGETQYF
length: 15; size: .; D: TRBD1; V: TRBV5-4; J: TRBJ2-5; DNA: TGTGCCAGCAGCTTGCTAGGGACAGAGCAAGAGACCCAGTACTTC; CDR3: CASSLLGTEQETQYF
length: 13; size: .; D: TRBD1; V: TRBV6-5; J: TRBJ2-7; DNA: TGTGCCAGCAGGACAGGGAATCCCTACGAGCAGTACTTC; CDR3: CASRTGNPYEQYF
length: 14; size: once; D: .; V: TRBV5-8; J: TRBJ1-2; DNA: TGTGCCAGCAGCTTGTGGTTTTCGGGCTATGGCTACACCTTC; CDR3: CASSLWFSGYGYTF
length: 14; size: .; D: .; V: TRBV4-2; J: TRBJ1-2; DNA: TGTGCCAGCAGCCAAGAATCTCGCGGGAGAGGCTACACCTTC; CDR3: CASSQESRGRGYTF
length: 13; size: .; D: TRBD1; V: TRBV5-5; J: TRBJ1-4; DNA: TGTGCCAGCAGCGGGACAGGGGCGTATAGACTGTTTTTT; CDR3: CASSGTGAYRLFF
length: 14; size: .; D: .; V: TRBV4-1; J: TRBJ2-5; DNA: TGCGCCAGCAGCCCGGACCAGGGGCGAGAGACCCAGTACTTC; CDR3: CASSPDQGRETQYF
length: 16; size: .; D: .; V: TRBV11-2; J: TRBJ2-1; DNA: TGTGCCAGCAGCTTCCGGGACTCCAGCTTGAGGGATGAGCAGTTCTTC; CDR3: CASSFRDSSLRDEQFF
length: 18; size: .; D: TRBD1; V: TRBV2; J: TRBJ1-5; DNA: TGTGCCAGCACCCTAGGTGCCAGGGGGCGCGAGGGCAATCAGCCCCAGCATTTT; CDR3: CASTLGARGREGNQPQHF
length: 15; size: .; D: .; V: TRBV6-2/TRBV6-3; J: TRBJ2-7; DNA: TGTGCCAGCAGTTACTCGCCAGGGGTTTCCTACGAGCAGTACTTC; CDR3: CASSYSPGVSYEQYF
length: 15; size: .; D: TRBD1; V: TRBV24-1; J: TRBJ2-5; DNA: TGTGCCACCAGTGACCCCGGACAGGCCCAAGAGACCCAGTACTTC; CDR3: CATSDPGQAQETQYF
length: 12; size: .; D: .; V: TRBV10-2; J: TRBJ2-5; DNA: TGCGCCAGCAGAAGAGGCGGAGAGACCCAGTACTTC; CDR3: CASRRGGETQYF
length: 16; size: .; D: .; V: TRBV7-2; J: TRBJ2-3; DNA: TGTGCCAGCAGCTTAGGCGGGGCGGGGGCTGCAGATACGCAGTATTTT; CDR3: CASSLGGAGAADTQYF
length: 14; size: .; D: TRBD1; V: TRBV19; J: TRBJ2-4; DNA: TGTGCCAGTAGTCCCGGGACAGGGGTGGACATTCAGTACTTC; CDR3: CASSPGTGVDIQYF
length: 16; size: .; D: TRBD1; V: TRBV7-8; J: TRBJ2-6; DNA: TGTGCCAGCAGCCCACAGGGGATAGTTGGGGCCAACGTCCTGACTTTC; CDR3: CASSPQGIVGANVLTF
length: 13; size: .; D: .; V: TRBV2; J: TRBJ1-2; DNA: TGTGCCAGCTTACAAACTCCAGGGGATGGCTACACCTTC; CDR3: CASLQTPGDGYTF
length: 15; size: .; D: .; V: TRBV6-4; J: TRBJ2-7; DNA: TGTGCCAGCAGTGACGAGCCGGGATCACGCTACGAGCAGTACTTC; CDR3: CASSDEPGSRYEQYF
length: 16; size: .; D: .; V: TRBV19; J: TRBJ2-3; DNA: TGTGCCAGTAGCATCCGGGACATCTCTAGCACAGATACGCAGTATTTT; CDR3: CASSIRDISSTDTQYF
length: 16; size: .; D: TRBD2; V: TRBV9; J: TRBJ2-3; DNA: TGTGCCAGCAGCCCAAGCGGAGGACTAGTTGGAGATACGCAGTATTTT; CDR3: CASSPSGGLVGDTQYF
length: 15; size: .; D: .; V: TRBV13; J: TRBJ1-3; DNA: TGTGCCAGCAGCTTAGGGGCCCTGAGGGGAAACACCATATATTTT; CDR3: CASSLGALRGNTIYF
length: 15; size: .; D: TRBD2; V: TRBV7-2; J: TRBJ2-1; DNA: TGTGCCAGCAGCCGGACTAGCGCTAGAGCCAATGAGCAGTTCTTC; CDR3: CASSRTSARANEQFF
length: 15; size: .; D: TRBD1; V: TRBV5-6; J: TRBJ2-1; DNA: TGTGCCAGCAGCTTTATACAGGGGGTTCGCAATGAGCAGTTCTTC; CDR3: CASSFIQGVRNEQFF
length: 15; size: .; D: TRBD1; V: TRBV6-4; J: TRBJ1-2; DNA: TGTGCCAGCAGTGAAACAACAGGGGGCGCGGATGGCTACACCTTC; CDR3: CASSETTGGADGYTF
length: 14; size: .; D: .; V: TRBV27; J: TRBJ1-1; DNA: TGTGCCAGCAGTTTATTTGGGAGGAACACTGAAGCTTTCTTT; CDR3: CASSLFGRNTEAFF
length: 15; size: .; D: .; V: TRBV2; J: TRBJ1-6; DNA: TGTGCCAGCAGTGATATCGGGACACCCAAGGTGCCCCTCCACTTT; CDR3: CASSDIGTPKVPLHF
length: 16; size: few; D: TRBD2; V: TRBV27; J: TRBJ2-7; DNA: TGTGCCAGCAGCCGGTCCGGGCTAGCGGGGTTCTACGAGCAGTACTTC; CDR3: CASSRSGLAGFYEQYF
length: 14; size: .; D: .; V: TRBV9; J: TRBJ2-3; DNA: TGTGCCAGCAGCGTAGATGGCTCCGTGGATACGCAGTATTTT; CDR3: CASSVDGSVDTQYF
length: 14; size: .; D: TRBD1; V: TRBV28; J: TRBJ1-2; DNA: TGTGCCAGCAGTTATCCGGGACAGAACTATGGCTACACCTTC; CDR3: CASSYPGQNYGYTF
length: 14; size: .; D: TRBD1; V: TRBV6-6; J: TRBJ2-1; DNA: TGTGCCAGCAGTTCTCCAGGGGGCTACAATGAGCAGTTCTTC; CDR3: CASSSPGGYNEQFF
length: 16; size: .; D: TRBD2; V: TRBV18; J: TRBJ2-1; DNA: TGTGCCAGCTCAATCCTCGGGACTAGCGGGGACAATGAGCAGTTCTTC; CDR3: CASSILGTSGDNEQFF